Listed here are 24 T cell receptor beta chains from one sample, sequenced in a study of radiation and T cells in renal cell carcinoma. Time point reported: blood 2 weeks post-SBRT. Documented treatment: 15 Gy SBRT to primary tumor, nephrectomy 4 weeks later. Measured with immunoSEQ multiplex PCR; TCRdb has only the in-frame clones, and not every one. The sample includes tens of thousands of clones, 75% to 85% of them seen just once. The sequencing here drew on blood, taken from a patient whose treatment included radiotherapy and nephrectomy. Receptors originate from a woman in her 70s with renal cell carcinoma.

This chain connects TRBV7-2 to TRBJ2-7; D gene unclear. The V gene lost 5 bases and the J gene lost 4 bases, with 6 bases spanning the gap. Germline CDR1 SGHTA, CDR2 FQGNSA. The length of the CDR3 is 11 residues. DNA for the CDR3: TGTGCCAGCAGCCGAAGTTACGAGCAGTACTTC. It is translated as CASSRSYEQYF.

V usage is TRBV5-1 and J usage is TRBJ2-7; 9 nucleotides line up with TRBD1. CDR3 size: 16 residues. After removal of 4 bases from V and 5 bases from J, the junction contained 13 bases not matched to a gene. Germline V gene lookup returns CDR1 SGHRS and CDR2 YFSETQ. The CDR3 DNA is TGCGCCAGCAGCGCCCGGACGGGACAGGGCATCAACGAGCAGTACTTC. Translated: CASSARTGQGINEQYF.

V and J are TRBV4-2 and TRBJ2-7; D is undetermined. The CDR3 totals 15 residues. Trimming pared 0 bases from V and 1 base from J, leaving 10 bases between. CDR1 is LGHNA, CDR2 YNFKEQ, per germline. The CDR3 region has the DNA TGTGCCAGCAGCCAAGAGCCGGGTTCGTCCTACGAGCAGTACTTC. Protein: CASSQEPGSSYEQYF.

The chain employs TRBV18 and TRBJ1-5; D is possibly TRBD1 (6 bases). CDR1 and CDR2 from the germline V gene are KGHSH and LQKENI. CDR3 length: 14 amino acids. V lost 4 bases, J lost 7 bases, and 14 bases lay in between. The CDR3 coding sequence is TGTGCCAGCTCACTTGCTGGGGGCGGACAGCCCCAGCATTTT. It is translated as CASSLAGGGQPQHF. Together with reference TRBV18 and TRBJ1-5, the CDR3 gives the full variable domain: NAGVMQNPRHLVRRRGQEARLRCSPMKGHSHVYWYRQLPEEGLKFMVYLQKENIIDESGMPKERFSAEFPKEGPSILRIQQVVRGDSAAYFCASSLAGGGQPQHFGDGTRLSIL.

The sample holds a few counts of this clone. V is TRBV15 and J is TRBJ1-1; no definite D call. This CDR3 spans 14 amino acids. Germline lookup yields CDR1 LNHNV and CDR2 YYDKDF (reference sequence). Between the trimmed V and J ends, which lost 0 bases and 3 bases, there was a span of 8 bases. CDR3 sequence (DNA): TGTGCCACCAGCAGAGATGCCCTGGACACTGAAGCTTTCTTT. Its translation: CATSRDALDTEAFF.

The chain has TRBV29-1 and TRBJ2-1; TRBD2 agrees at 13 bases. J gave up 13 bases and V 6 bases, and 9 bases lay outside the gene matches. Germline assignment: CDR1 SQVTM and CDR2 ANQGSEA. This CDR3 region has 13 residues. For the CDR3, the DNA is TGCAGCGTCACTAGCGGGAGGGCCCTTTTTCAGTTCTTC. It yields the protein CSVTSGRALFQFF.

The chain joins TRBV7-2 to TRBJ1-1; tentative D call: TRBD1 (6 bases). Germline CDR1 SGHTA, CDR2 FQGNSA. The CDR3 is 14 amino acids. Trimming pared 2 bases from V and 1 base from J, leaving 8 bases between. In DNA, the CDR3 is TGTGCCAGCAGCTTAAGGACAGAGAACACTGAAGCTTTCTTT. Amino acids: CASSLRTENTEAFF.

CDR3 protein: CASSLVTQLYGYTF. The DNA of the CDR3 is TGTGCCAGCAGCTTAGTAACACAGCTCTATGGCTACACCTTC. The chain uses TRBV7-9 and TRBJ1-2; D remains unclear. V dropped 1 base and J dropped 4 bases, with 10 bases sitting between them. Germline CDR1 reads SEHNR; CDR2 reads FQNEAQ (reference sequence). The CDR3 consists of 14 residues.

This clone is a singleton in its sample. The chain employs TRBV6-5 and TRBJ1-2; possible D gene TRBD1, 5 bases. Germline CDR1 is MNHEY and CDR2 is SVGAGI. CDR3 length: 16 residues. Deletions cut 0 bases from V and 2 bases from J, with 13 bases between. CDR3 amino acids: CASSYSAGVDNYGYTF. In nucleotides, the CDR3 is TGTGCCAGCAGTTACTCGGCGGGGGTCGACAACTATGGCTACACCTTC.

Only one count was recorded for this clone. The chain's CDR3 is CASSSPGDGFTEAFF. The CDR3, as DNA: TGTGCCAGCAGTTCCCCCGGGGACGGGTTCACTGAAGCTTTCTTT. The J gene is TRBJ1-1, the V gene TRBV27, with TRBD1 as a possible D gene (5 bases). Trimming took off 4 bases at V and 4 bases at J, with 16 bases between the two ends. The germline V gene encodes CDR1 MNHEY and CDR2 SMNVEV (reference sequence). This CDR3 region has 15 residues.

The chain carries TRBV4-3 and TRBJ1-4, with TRBD1 matching over 7 bases. The V and J ends lost 3 bases and 6 bases, in that order; junction bases with no gene match: 13. This CDR3 is 17 amino acids long. Germline assignment: CDR1 LGHNA and CDR2 YSLEER. The CDR3 reads CASSHRYEGAQDEKLFF. CDR3 DNA: TGCGCCAGCAGCCACCGCTATGAGGGGGCGCAAGATGAAAAACTGTTTTTT.

V usage is TRBV30 and J usage is TRBJ2-5; 8 nucleotides agree with TRBD2. CDR1 GTSNPN and CDR2 SVGIG come from the germline V gene (reference sequence). This CDR3 spans 13 amino acids. V was pared by 3 bases and J by 1 base, with 1 base of the junction left unmatched. CDR3 protein: CAWRLAGQETQYF. The DNA for the CDR3 is TGTGCCTGGAGGCTAGCGGGCCAAGAGACCCAGTACTTC.

The DNA of the CDR3 is TGTGCCAGCACCCCAACGAGGGTAGACACAGATACGCAGTATTTT. The encoded protein is CASTPTRVDTDTQYF. The rearrangement uses TRBV6-1 and TRBJ2-3; TRBD2 is a possible D gene (5 bases). CDR3 length equals 15 residues. V lost 7 bases, J lost 2 bases, and 16 bases lay in between. CDR1 and CDR2 (germline): MNHNS, SASEGT.

The chain carries TRBV5-4 and TRBJ2-1, with 9 bases lining up with TRBD2. CDR1 and CDR2 (germline): SGHNT, YYREEE (reference sequence). This CDR3 has 17 amino acids. V shed 6 bases, J shed 7 bases, and the junction held 17 bases outside the gene matches. CDR3 sequence reads: CASTVGVTAGGRNEQFF. In DNA form, the CDR3 reads TGTGCCAGCACCGTCGGGGTCACTGCGGGGGGGCGAAATGAGCAGTTCTTC.

This chain links TRBV5-1 with TRBJ2-7; perhaps TRBD2 as D (6 bases). Trimming cost V 1 base and J 0 bases, with 11 bases left between them. Germline V gene lookup returns CDR1 SGHRS and CDR2 YFSETQ. This CDR3 has 15 residues. CDR3 sequence: CASSLIAEDSYEQYF. CDR3 nucleotides: TGCGCCAGCAGCTTGATAGCGGAGGACTCCTACGAGCAGTACTTC.

V gene TRBV28 combines with J gene TRBJ1-6, with D possibly matching TRBD1 (5 bases). V lost 3 bases to trimming and J lost 14 bases, with 20 bases between them. The length of the CDR3 is 15 residues. Germline-derived CDR1 and CDR2 are MDHEN and SYDVKM. DNA for the CDR3: TGTGCCAGCAGTTTGGGGGGATCCTCCACCTTGGCCCTCCACTTT. The encoded protein is CASSLGGSSTLALHF.

The chain recombines TRBV19 with TRBJ2-2; D gene ambiguous. The CDR3 loop spans 14 amino acids. In germline, CDR1 is LNHDA, CDR2 SQIVND (reference sequence). Trimming left V 5 bases short and J 0 bases short, with 7 bases between. CDR3 amino acids: CASSPRPNTGELFF. The CDR3 DNA reads TGTGCCAGTAGTCCCAGGCCGAACACCGGGGAGCTGTTTTTT.

The CDR3 region is CASSPQGQAAEAFF. DNA for the CDR3: TGTGCCAGCAGTCCTCAAGGACAGGCGGCTGAAGCTTTCTTT. This rearrangement joins TRBV6-4 to TRBJ1-1, with 7 bases identical to TRBD1. Germline CDR1 and CDR2: MRHNA and SNTAGT. V shed 5 bases, J shed 6 bases, and the junction held 9 bases outside the gene matches. The CDR3 consists of 14 residues.

This chain links TRBV7-9 with TRBJ2-1, with D unclear. Trimming left V 0 bases short and J 0 bases short, with 9 bases between. Germline V CDR1 and CDR2: SEHNR, FQNEAQ (reference sequence). The CDR3 has 16 residues. CDR3 sequence: CASSLASGSSYNEQFF. CDR3 nucleotide sequence: TGTGCCAGCAGCTTAGCGTCAGGCAGCTCCTACAATGAGCAGTTCTTC.

This chain uses TRBV7-2 with TRBJ1-2; D unclear. Germline CDR1 is SGHTA and CDR2 is FQGNSA. Deletions cut 1 base from V and 8 bases from J, with 11 bases between. The CDR3 is 13 amino acids. Here the CDR3 DNA reads TGTGCCAGCAGCTTAGTTCCTCTCAACGGCTACACCTTC. It is translated as CASSLVPLNGYTF.

The chain employs TRBV19 and TRBJ1-2; TRBD1 matches at 8 bases. Germline V lookup: CDR1 LNHDA, CDR2 SQIVND (reference sequence). Losses at the gene ends were 6 bases for V and 5 bases for J; bases not matched to a gene: 8. The CDR3 spans 14 residues. CDR3 protein: CASRPQDRAYGYTF. CDR3 bases: TGTGCCAGTAGACCCCAGGACAGGGCGTATGGCTACACCTTC. Full variable domain (outside the CDR3, taken from reference TRBV19 and TRBJ1-2): DGGITQSPKYLFRKEGQNVTLSCEQNLNHDAMYWYRQDPGQGLRLIYYSQIVNDFQKGDIAEGYSVSREKKESFPLTVTSAQKNPTAFYLCASRPQDRAYGYTFGSGTRLTVV.

This clone came up once. This chain connects TRBV2 to TRBJ1-5; a weak D match, TRBD1 (5 bases). The germline V and J ends were trimmed by 6 bases and 7 bases, with 10 bases remaining between them. Germline values: CDR1 SNHLY, CDR2 FYNNEI. The CDR3 is made up of 12 amino acids. The CDR3 spells CASRGEGQPQHF. Here the CDR3 DNA reads TGTGCCAGCAGGGGAGAGGGGCAGCCCCAGCATTTT.

The CDR3 here is CATSSPGQGPNYGYTF. CDR3 coding DNA: TGTGCCACCAGCAGCCCGGGACAGGGACCTAACTATGGCTACACCTTC. The chain recombines TRBV15 with TRBJ1-2, with 9 bases aligning to TRBD1. Germline V gene sequence: CDR1 LNHNV, CDR2 YYDKDF (reference sequence). The CDR3 is made up of 16 amino acids. V was pared by 3 bases and J by 0 bases, with 5 bases of the junction left unmatched.

V is TRBV20-1 and J is TRBJ1-2, with 7 bases that match TRBD1. The germline gives CDR1 DFQATT, CDR2 SNEGSKA (reference sequence). V was clipped by 6 bases and J by 7 bases; unmatched bases: 5. This CDR3 has 11 amino acids. The CDR3 DNA follows: TGCAGTGCAGGGGGCGCGGTTGGCTACACCTTC. This codes for CSAGGAVGYTF.